This TCR beta chain originates from a study of post-analysis software for immune sequencing data. Whole-study context: Secondary progressive, relapsing-remitting and progressive-relapsing multiple sclerosis were among the included disease courses. The study's findings and limits: In patients, TRBV5-6, TRBV5-1 and TRBV20-1 belonged to five TRBV segments found more frequently than in controls.

The authors incorporated unique molecular identifiers into the TCR beta cDNA libraries. With about 0.9 to 11 million T cells as the source, roughly 0.5 million cDNA molecules resulted. MiXCR, run by TCRdb on the PCR reads, gives a single entry per CDR3 protein. The table shows hundreds of thousands of distinct CDR3 sequences, with approximately 53% occurring only once. Details on this clonotype: Its matching antigen is unknown.

CDR3 length equals 15 residues. V was trimmed by 4 bases and J by 1 base, leaving 14 bases between them. CDR1 and CDR2 (germline): SGHRS, YFSETQ. Specimen: blood. J is TRBJ2-5 and V is TRBV5-1; D unresolved. This clonotype was sampled from a girl aged 5 to 17 with multiple sclerosis. The CDR3 region has the DNA TGCGCCAGCAGCCTGGGAAAACCTGTCCAAGAGACCCAGTACTTC. As protein: CASSLGKPVQETQYF.